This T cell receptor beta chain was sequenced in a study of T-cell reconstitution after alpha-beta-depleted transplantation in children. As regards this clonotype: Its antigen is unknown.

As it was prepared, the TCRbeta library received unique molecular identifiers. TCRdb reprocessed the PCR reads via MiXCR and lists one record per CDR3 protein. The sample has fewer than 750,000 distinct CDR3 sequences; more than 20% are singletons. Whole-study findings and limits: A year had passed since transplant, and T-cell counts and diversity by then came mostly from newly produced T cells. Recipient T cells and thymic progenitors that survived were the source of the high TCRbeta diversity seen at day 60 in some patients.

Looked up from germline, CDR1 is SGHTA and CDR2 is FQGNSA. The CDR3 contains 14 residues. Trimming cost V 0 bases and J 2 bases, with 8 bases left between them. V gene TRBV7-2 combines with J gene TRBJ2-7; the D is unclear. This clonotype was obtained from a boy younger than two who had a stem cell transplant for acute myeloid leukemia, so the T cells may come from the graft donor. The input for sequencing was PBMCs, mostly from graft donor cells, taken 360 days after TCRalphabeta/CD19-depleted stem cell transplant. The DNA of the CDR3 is TGTGCCAGCAGCTTAGCGCACAGTCCCTACGAGCAGTACGTC. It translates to CASSLAHSPYEQYV.